This T cell receptor (beta chain) came from a study of cytomegalovirus exposure and HLA in healthy donors. Across the whole study: Among 398 genotyped donors, around 81% fell in the Caucasian-associated ancestry cluster.

This clone has just one count. Its antigen is unknown. This CDR3 region has 19 residues. The germline V gene has CDR1 SEHNR and CDR2 FQNEAQ (reference sequence). J lost 0 bases, V lost 5 bases, and 11 bases had no gene match. Overall study findings and caveats: As confirmed in vitro, three CMV-associated chains were specific for CMV antigens.

PCR involved 60 Vbeta and 13 Jbeta primers. Data came from immunoSEQ multiplex PCR; TCRdb stores just in-frame clones and leaves some out. The sample lists about 190,000 clones, 79% occurring once. The genes are TRBV7-9 and TRBJ2-2; 11 positions match TRBD2. This TCR derives from a woman between 45 and 60 years old in good health and CMV-seronegative. The sample comprised PBMCs. CDR3 amino acids: CASSPTNPGLAANTGELFF. The CDR3 DNA reads as TGTGCCAGCAGCCCGACGAATCCGGGACTAGCGGCGAACACCGGGGAGCTGTTTTTT.